This T cell receptor beta chain was retrieved from a study of T cell clusters in autoimmune cytopenias. General study findings and limits: TRB repertoire shifts in secondary cytopenia and chronic lymphocytic leukemia mostly reflected lymphoma, not autoimmunity.

Tens of thousands of genome equivalents of blood DNA were amplified for TRB. The CDR3 spans 14 residues. The germline V gene has CDR1 LNHDA and CDR2 SQIVND (reference sequence). TRB was amplified by touch-down multiplex PCR, primer pools A and B combined. TCRdb reprocessed the multiplex PCR reads; each CDR3 protein has one entry and no DNA is given. Its clone listing holds about 7,000 distinct CDR3 sequences. By frequency, this clonotype registers medium-sized. What it binds is unknown. This same sample was also taken into another study, of T cell repertoires in aging, cancer and after chemotherapy. This second report adds: In each cancer cohort, median generation probability increased across chemotherapy, suggesting thymic output rebounded.

V is TRBV19 and J is TRBJ2-1; the TCRdb D gene call, TRBD1, has no DNA to confirm it. The sequenced sample was peripheral blood. This receptor was taken from a human donor in good health. The CDR3 sequence: CASSIVGRVNEQFF. Together with reference TRBV19 and TRBJ2-1, the CDR3 gives the full variable domain: DGGITQSPKYLFRKEGQNVTLSCEQNLNHDAMYWYRQDPGQGLRLIYYSQIVNDFQKGDIAEGYSVSREKKESFPLTVTSAQKNPTAFYLCASSIVGRVNEQFFGPGTRLTVL.